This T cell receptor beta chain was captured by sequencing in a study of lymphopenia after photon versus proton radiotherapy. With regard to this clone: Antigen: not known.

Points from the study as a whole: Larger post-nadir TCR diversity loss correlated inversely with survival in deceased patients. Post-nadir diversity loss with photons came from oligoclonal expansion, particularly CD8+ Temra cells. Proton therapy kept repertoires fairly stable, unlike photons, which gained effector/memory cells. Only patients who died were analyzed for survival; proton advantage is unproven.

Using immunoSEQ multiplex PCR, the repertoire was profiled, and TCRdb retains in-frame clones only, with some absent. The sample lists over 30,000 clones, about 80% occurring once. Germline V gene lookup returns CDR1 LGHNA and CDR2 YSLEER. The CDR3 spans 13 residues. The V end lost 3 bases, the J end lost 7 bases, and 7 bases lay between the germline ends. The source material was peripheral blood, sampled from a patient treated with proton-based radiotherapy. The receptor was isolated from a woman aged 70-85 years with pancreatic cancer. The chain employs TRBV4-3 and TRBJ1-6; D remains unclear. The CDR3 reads CASSQPLNSPLHF. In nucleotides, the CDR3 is TGCGCCAGCAGCCAGCCACTAAATTCACCCCTCCACTTT.